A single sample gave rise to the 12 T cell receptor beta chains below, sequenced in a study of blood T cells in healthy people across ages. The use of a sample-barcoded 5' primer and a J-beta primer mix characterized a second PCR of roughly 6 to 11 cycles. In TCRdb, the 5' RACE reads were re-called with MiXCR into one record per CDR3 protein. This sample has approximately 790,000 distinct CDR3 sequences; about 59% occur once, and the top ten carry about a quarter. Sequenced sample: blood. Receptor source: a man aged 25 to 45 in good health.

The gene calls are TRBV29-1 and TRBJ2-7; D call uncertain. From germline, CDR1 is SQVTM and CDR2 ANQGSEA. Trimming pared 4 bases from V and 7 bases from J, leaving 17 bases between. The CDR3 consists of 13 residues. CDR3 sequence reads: CSVAAAPRGEQYF. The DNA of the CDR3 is TGCAGCGTTGCGGCAGCCCCCAGAGGTGAGCAGTACTTC.

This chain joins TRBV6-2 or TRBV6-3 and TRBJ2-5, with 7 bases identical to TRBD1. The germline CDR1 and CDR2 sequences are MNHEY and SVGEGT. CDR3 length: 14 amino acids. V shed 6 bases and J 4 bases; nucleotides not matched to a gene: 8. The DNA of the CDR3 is TGTGCCAGCAGGGGGACAGCGCCCGGAGAGACCCAGTACTTC. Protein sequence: CASRGTAPGETQYF.

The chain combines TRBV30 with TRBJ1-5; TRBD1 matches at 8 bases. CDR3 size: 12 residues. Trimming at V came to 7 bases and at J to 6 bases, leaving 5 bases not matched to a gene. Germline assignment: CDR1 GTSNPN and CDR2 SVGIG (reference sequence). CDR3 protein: CAFGQGRQPQHF. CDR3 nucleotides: TGTGCCTTCGGACAGGGTCGTCAGCCCCAGCATTTT.

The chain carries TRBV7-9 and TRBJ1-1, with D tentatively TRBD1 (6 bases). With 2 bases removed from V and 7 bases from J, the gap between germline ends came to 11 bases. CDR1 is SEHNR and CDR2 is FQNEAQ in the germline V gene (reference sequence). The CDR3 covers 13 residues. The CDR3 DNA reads TGTGCCAGCAGCTTACCGACGACAGGTGAAGCTTTCTTT. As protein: CASSLPTTGEAFF. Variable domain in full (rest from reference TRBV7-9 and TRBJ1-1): DTGVSQNPRHKITKRGQNVTFRCDPISEHNRLYWYRQTLGQGPEFLTYFQNEAQLEKSRLLSDRFSAERPKGSFSTLEIQRTEQGDSAMYLCASSLPTTGEAFFGQGTRLTVV.

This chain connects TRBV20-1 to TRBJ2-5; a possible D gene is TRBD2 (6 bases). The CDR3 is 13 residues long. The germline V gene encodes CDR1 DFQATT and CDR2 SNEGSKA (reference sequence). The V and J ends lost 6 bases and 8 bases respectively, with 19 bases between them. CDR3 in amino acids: CSATLTSLETQYF. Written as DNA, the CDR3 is TGCAGTGCAACCCTCACTAGCTTGGAAACCCAGTACTTC.

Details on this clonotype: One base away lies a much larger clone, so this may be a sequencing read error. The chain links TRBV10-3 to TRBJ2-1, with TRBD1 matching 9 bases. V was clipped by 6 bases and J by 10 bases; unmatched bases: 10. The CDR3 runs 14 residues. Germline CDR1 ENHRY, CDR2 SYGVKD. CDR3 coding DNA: TGTGCCATCAGCTCGGGACAGGGAGGCCTCGAGCAGTTCTTC. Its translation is CAISSGQGGLEQFF.

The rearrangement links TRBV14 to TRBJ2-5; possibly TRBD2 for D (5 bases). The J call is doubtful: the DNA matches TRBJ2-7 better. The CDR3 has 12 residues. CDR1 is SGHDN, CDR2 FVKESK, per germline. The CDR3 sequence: CASSRNGGEQYF. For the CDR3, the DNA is TGTGCCAGCAGCCGAAACGGAGGCGAGCAGTACTTC.

CDR3 bases: TGTGCCAGCAGCACCAGACAGGGCAAGAAATATGGCTACACCTTC. It codes for CASSTRQGKKYGYTF. This rearrangement joins TRBV11-2 to TRBJ1-2, with TRBD1 matching over 7 bases. This CDR3 is 15 amino acids long. CDR1 is SGHAT and CDR2 is FQNNGV in the germline V gene. V trimming: 5 bases; J trimming: 5 bases; junction bases outside the gene matches: 11.

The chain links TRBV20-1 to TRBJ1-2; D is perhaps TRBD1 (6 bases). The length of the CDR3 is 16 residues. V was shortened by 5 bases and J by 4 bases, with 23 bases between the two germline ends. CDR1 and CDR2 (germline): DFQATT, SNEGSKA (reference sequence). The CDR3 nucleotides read TGCAGTGCTCCCGGTCGGCCGGGGGCCGTTACCTATGGCTACACCTTC. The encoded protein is CSAPGRPGAVTYGYTF.

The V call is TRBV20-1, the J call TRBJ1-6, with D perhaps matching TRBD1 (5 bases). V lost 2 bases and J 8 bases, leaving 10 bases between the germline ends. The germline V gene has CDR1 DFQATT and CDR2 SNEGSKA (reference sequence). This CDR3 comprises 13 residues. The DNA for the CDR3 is TGCAGTGCTAGATTGGGGCCAGATTCACCCCTCCACTTT. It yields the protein CSARLGPDSPLHF.

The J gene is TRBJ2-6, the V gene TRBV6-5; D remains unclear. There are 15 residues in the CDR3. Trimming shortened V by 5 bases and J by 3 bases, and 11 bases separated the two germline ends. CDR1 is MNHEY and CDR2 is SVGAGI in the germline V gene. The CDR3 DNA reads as TGTGCCAGCAGTGCATCCGGGTATGGGGCCAACGTCCTGACTTTC. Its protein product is CASSASGYGANVLTF.

The CDR3 bases are TGCGCCAGCAGCTTGGACGGCAGGGCCCCTGAAGCTTTCTTT. It translates to CASSLDGRAPEAFF. The rearrangement links TRBV5-1 to TRBJ1-1, with D perhaps matching TRBD1 (5 bases). V was pared by 0 bases and J by 6 bases, with 12 bases between. This CDR3 is built from 14 residues. Germline CDR1 SGHRS, CDR2 YFSETQ.